The clone carrying this TCR beta chain has only one observation. Some clones are missing from TCRdb's copy, which holds only in-frame ones; the method was immunoSEQ multiplex PCR. The sample carries 250,000 to 300,000 clones, about 89% recorded once. Enrolled through a virtual design, the participants were between 18 and 89 years of age and came from about two dozen US areas. Assignment of participants to cohorts was predicated upon participant-reported clinical history. The data were obtained in a study of blood T cell repertoires in COVID-19. Study-level background: COVID-19 samples, acute and convalescent, were from the United States, Italy and Spain. The cDNA or gDNA used as material had been derived from T cells, B-cell-depleted T cells, or PBMCs.

What was sequenced was PBMCs or T cells enriched from blood (not recorded which). This sequence was found in a human donor in a cohort exposed to, infected with or recovered from COVID-19 (not recorded which). The donor label of this sample is uncertain.

As DNA, the CDR3 is TGTGCCAGCAGGGGGGGCTCTGGAAACACCATATATTTT. Protein sequence: CASRGGSGNTIYF. V usage is TRBV2 and J usage is TRBJ1-3, with TRBD1 as a possible D gene (5 bases). The CDR3 spans 13 residues. The V gene lost 6 bases and the J gene lost 0 bases, with 6 bases spanning the gap. Germline loops: CDR1 SNHLY, CDR2 FYNNEI.